A single sample gave rise to the 17 T cell receptor beta chains below, sequenced in a study of human T cells and chemical hapten exposure. TCRdb re-derived calls from the RACE reads in MiXCR, one entry per CDR3 protein. The sample lists 80,000 to 100,000 distinct CDR3 sequences, 9.3% occurring once. Time point noted: patch test 2, 6 weeks after DPC sensitization. Described treatment: therapeutic diphenylcyclopropenone sensitization with weekly scalp DPC. Sequencing was performed on whole blood, taken in connection with sensitization to the hapten diphenylcyclopropenone (DPC). The source is a woman in her forties with alopecia areata. Some clones in this sample may be carry-over from other donors' samples.

This clonotype was picked up many times. The V call is TRBV7-2, the J call TRBJ1-4, with 7 bases that match TRBD1. V lost 5 bases to trimming and J lost 6 bases; unmatched junction nucleotides: 9. This CDR3 is built from 15 residues. CDR1 SGHTA and CDR2 FQGNSA come from the germline V gene. The CDR3 coding sequence is TGTGCCAGCAGCCCAAACAGGGGAGATGATGAAAAACTGTTTTTT. Its translation: CASSPNRGDDEKLFF.

This clonotype was seen a handful of times. V usage is TRBV28 and J usage is TRBJ1-4; perhaps TRBD1 as D (5 bases). With 11 bases removed from V and 10 bases from J, the gap between germline ends came to 20 bases. Germline-derived CDR1 and CDR2 are MDHEN and SYDVKM. This CDR3 contains 13 residues. The CDR3: CAGGGTDSGKLFF. The CDR3 nucleotides are TGTGCCGGGGGGGGAACGGACTCAGGAAAACTGTTTTTT.

This clonotype has just a few counts. One junction end does not reproduce the germline sequence, and a read error may be involved. The rearrangement joins TRBV5-1 to TRBJ2-7; 9 nucleotides line up with TRBD1. This CDR3 region has 12 residues. From germline, CDR1 is SGHRS and CDR2 YFSETQ. The CDR3 bases are TGCGCCAGCAGCTTCAGCGGGACAGGGCCACCCTTC. This encodes CASSFSGTGPPF.

The J gene is TRBJ2-2, the V gene TRBV9; the match to TRBD2 covers 9 bases. V was pared by 2 bases and J by 7 bases, with 6 bases of the junction left unmatched. The CDR3 spans 15 residues. Germline loops: CDR1 SGDLS, CDR2 YYNGEE. The CDR3 region has the DNA TGTGCCAGCAGCGTTAGCGGGAGCGATGGCGGGGAGCTGTTTTTT. Its translation: CASSVSGSDGGELFF.

The sample holds a few counts of this clonotype. J is TRBJ1-2 and V is TRBV12-3 or TRBV12-4, with D possibly being TRBD1 (6 bases). V lost 3 bases to trimming and J lost 8 bases, with 13 bases between them. The CDR3 runs to 13 residues. CDR3 sequence reads: CASSFVGAQGYTF. The CDR3, as DNA: TGTGCCAGCAGTTTTGTGGGGGCGCAGGGCTACACCTTC.

Ten or more counts support this clonotype. This chain links TRBV18 with TRBJ1-1, with a possible D match to TRBD1 (5 bases). The germline gives CDR1 KGHSH, CDR2 LQKENI. V was shortened by 2 bases and J by 1 base, with 11 bases between the two germline ends. This CDR3 is 15 amino acids long. This chain's CDR3 is CASSPRGAGNTEAFF. Written as DNA, the CDR3 is TGTGCCAGCTCACCAAGAGGGGCGGGGAACACTGAAGCTTTCTTT. Combining the CDR3 with reference TRBV18 and TRBJ1-1 gives the whole variable domain NAGVMQNPRHLVRRRGQEARLRCSPMKGHSHVYWYRQLPEEGLKFMVYLQKENIIDESGMPKERFSAEFPKEGPSILRIQQVVRGDSAAYFCASSPRGAGNTEAFFGQGTRLTVV.

This clonotype occurred a few times. The chain has TRBV28 and TRBJ1-5, with D perhaps TRBD1 (5 bases). This CDR3 region has 12 residues. V lost 10 bases and J 1 base, leaving 8 bases between the germline ends. In germline, CDR1 is MDHEN, CDR2 SYDVKM. The CDR3 is CAIRDSNQPQHF. The CDR3 nucleotides read TGTGCCATCCGGGACAGCAATCAGCCCCAGCATTTT. The variable domain in full, with the rest retrieved from reference TRBV28 and TRBJ1-5, is DVKVTQSSRYLVKRTGEKVFLECVQDMDHENMFWYRQDPGLGLRLIYFSYDVKMKEKGDIPEGYSVSREKKERFSLILESASTNQTSMYLCAIRDSNQPQHFGDGTRLSIL.

The chain links TRBV15 to TRBJ2-7; 9 bases match TRBD2. This CDR3 is 16 amino acids long. J lost 7 bases, V lost 5 bases, and 15 bases had no gene match. Germline values: CDR1 LNHNV, CDR2 YYDKDF (reference sequence). DNA of the CDR3: TGTGCCACCAGCCCACTCTCCGCTAGCGGGAAAAGGGAGCAGTACTTC. Translating gives CATSPLSASGKREQYF.

The table lists this clonotype with a few counts. The chain joins TRBV29-1 to TRBJ2-5; 8 bases match TRBD2. The CDR3 has 11 amino acids. Germline V lookup: CDR1 SQVTM, CDR2 ANQGSEA. Trimming took 5 bases from V and 5 from J; bases not matched to a gene: 1. The chain's CDR3 is CSVKRGETQYF. The CDR3 coding sequence is TGCAGCGTTAAGCGGGGGGAGACCCAGTACTTC.

This clonotype occurred many times. The rearrangement uses TRBV7-8 and TRBJ2-6; maybe TRBD1 (5 bases). CDR3 size: 18 residues. V gave up 0 bases and J gave up 0 bases, with 12 bases separating them. Looked up from germline, CDR1 is SGHVS and CDR2 is FQNEAQ. The CDR3 bases are TGTGCCAGCAGCTTAGCCCCAGGGCCACACTCTGGGGCCAACGTCCTGACTTTC. Translation gives CASSLAPGPHSGANVLTF.

The rearrangement joins TRBV5-4 to TRBJ2-7; 7 nucleotides agree with TRBD1. The CDR3 length is 15 residues. J lost 1 base, V lost 4 bases, and 8 bases had no gene match. Germline CDR1 is SGHNT and CDR2 is YYREEE (reference sequence). CDR3 region: CASSPIPGQSYEQYF. For the CDR3, the DNA is TGTGCCAGCAGCCCGATCCCGGGACAGTCCTACGAGCAGTACTTC.

The J gene is TRBJ1-1, the V gene TRBV29-1, with 7 bases fitting TRBD1. The germline V gene has CDR1 SQVTM and CDR2 ANQGSEA. The CDR3 sequence is 14 residues long. V lost 2 bases to trimming and J lost 7 bases; unmatched junction nucleotides: 10. DNA of the CDR3: TGCAGCGTTGAAAGACAAGGGGGCGCGAGTGAAGCTTTCTTT. Amino acids: CSVERQGGASEAFF. Complete variable domain (other parts from reference TRBV29-1 and TRBJ1-1): SAVISQKPSRDICQRGTSLTIQCQVDSQVTMMFWYRQQPGQSLTLIATANQGSEATYESGFVIDKFPISRPNLTFSTLTVSNMSPEDSSIYLCSVERQGGASEAFFGQGTRLTVV.

The chain combines TRBV28 with TRBJ1-1; a weak D match, TRBD1 (5 bases). The CDR3 has 13 residues. Trimming shortened V by 2 bases and J by 4 bases, and 8 bases separated the two germline ends. Germline assignment: CDR1 MDHEN and CDR2 SYDVKM. Here the CDR3 DNA reads TGTGCCAGCAGTTTAACGGGGCCCACTGAAGCTTTCTTT. Protein product: CASSLTGPTEAFF.

The gene calls are TRBV29-1 and TRBJ2-3; no firm D call. Germline values: CDR1 SQVTM, CDR2 ANQGSEA. The CDR3 runs 14 residues. Deletions cut 2 bases from V and 2 bases from J, with 11 bases between. The CDR3 coding sequence is TGCAGCGTTGAATCGGCCTTCTACACAGATACGCAGTATTTT. This gives the protein CSVESAFYTDTQYF.

By proportion, this clonotype is medium-sized (0.01 to 0.1%). The V call is TRBV6-6, the J call TRBJ1-1, with 7 bases matching TRBD1. The V gene end was trimmed by 6 bases and the J gene end by 3 bases; junction bases not matched to a gene: 16. CDR1 is MNHNY and CDR2 is SVGAGI in the germline V gene (reference sequence). The CDR3 has 17 residues. DNA for the CDR3: TGTGCCAGCAGGGGACTCTTTACAGGGGTCCCTGACACTGAAGCTTTCTTT. Translated: CASRGLFTGVPDTEAFF.

The chain has TRBV9 and TRBJ2-1; TRBD2 matches 11 bases. Losses at the gene ends were 1 base for V and 8 bases for J; bases not matched to a gene: 8. The CDR3 sequence is 16 residues long. Germline-derived CDR1 and CDR2 are SGDLS and YYNGEE. Written as DNA, the CDR3 is TGTGCCAGCAGCGTAATAGCGGGAGGGCCCGAGGATGAGCAGTTCTTC. Translating it yields CASSVIAGGPEDEQFF.

With regard to this clonotype: An end of the junction differs from the germline gene, which may be a read error. The rearrangement joins TRBV5-1 to TRBJ2-5; D remains unclear. The CDR3 consists of 15 residues. The V gene's germline CDR1 is SGHRS and CDR2 YFSETQ. CDR3 sequence reads: CASRLGSFEQETQYF. CDR3 nucleotide sequence: TGCGCCAGCAGGTTGGGGTCCTTCGAGCAAGAGACCCAGTACTTC.